This is a list of T cell receptor beta chains from one sample in a study of shared clonotypes between healthy human individuals. Assay: immunoSEQ multiplex PCR; the TCRdb copy retains only in-frame clones and omits some. The data show about 2,100,000 clones, about 93% seen once. The sample comprised naive CD8+ T cells from PBMCs. These receptors were obtained from a man between 18 and 35 years old in good health. Some clones in this sample may be carry-over from other donors' samples. Both conserved end residues are part of each CDR3. The order of the fields is D gene, clone size, J gene, V gene, CDR3 DNA, CDR3 protein. A D gene is named only where the DNA matches it firmly. The size of a clone is reported for some rows only, either as once, few or many, or as a class for expanded clones.

d_gene: .
abundance: .
j_gene: TRBJ2-5
v_gene: TRBV9
CDR3nt: TGTGCCAGCAGCGTAGCAAATAGGGAGACCCAGTACTTC
CDR3aa: CASSVANRETQYF

d_gene: .
abundance: once
j_gene: TRBJ2-2
v_gene: TRBV27
CDR3nt: TGTGCCAGCAGTTTAGACGGAAACACCGGGGAGCTGTTTTTT
CDR3aa: CASSLDGNTGELFF

d_gene: .
abundance: .
j_gene: TRBJ2-7
v_gene: TRBV6-5
CDR3nt: TGTGCCAGCAGTCCTAACAGGTTTGGGCCCTACGAGCAGTACTTC
CDR3aa: CASSPNRFGPYEQYF

d_gene: .
abundance: .
j_gene: TRBJ2-3
v_gene: TRBV6-6
CDR3nt: TGTGCCAGCGGGCAGGGAAAAACCACAGATACGCAGTATTTT
CDR3aa: CASGQGKTTDTQYF

d_gene: TRBD2
abundance: .
j_gene: TRBJ2-7
v_gene: TRBV27
CDR3nt: TGTGCCAGCAGTATGCTAGCGGGAGGAGCGGGAGAGCAGTACTTC
CDR3aa: CASSMLAGGAGEQYF

d_gene: .
abundance: .
j_gene: TRBJ2-7
v_gene: TRBV10-3
CDR3nt: TGTGCCATCAGTAACCCCCCGGACGGAGAATACGAGCAGTACTTC
CDR3aa: CAISNPPDGEYEQYF

d_gene: .
abundance: .
j_gene: TRBJ1-5
v_gene: TRBV10-2
CDR3nt: TGCGCCAGCAGTGAGCGGACAGACAATCAGCCCCAGCATTTT
CDR3aa: CASSERTDNQPQHF

d_gene: .
abundance: .
j_gene: TRBJ2-1
v_gene: TRBV27
CDR3nt: TGTGCCAGCAGTTTAGGGGGTCCCTACAATGAGCAGTTCTTC
CDR3aa: CASSLGGPYNEQFF

d_gene: TRBD2
abundance: .
j_gene: TRBJ2-3
v_gene: TRBV29-1
CDR3nt: TGCAGCGTTACCGCGACTAGCGGGAGTACAGATACGCAGTATTTT
CDR3aa: CSVTATSGSTDTQYF

d_gene: .
abundance: .
j_gene: TRBJ1-2
v_gene: TRBV5-6
CDR3nt: TGTGCCAGCAGCCTGATTGGGTTAGGAGACAGCGGAGCTAACTATGGCTACACCTTC
CDR3aa: CASSLIGLGDSGANYGYTF

d_gene: TRBD1
abundance: .
j_gene: TRBJ1-5
v_gene: TRBV15
CDR3nt: TGTGCCACCAGCAGGGACAGGGCTAGCGGTCAGCCCCAGCATTTT
CDR3aa: CATSRDRASGQPQHF

d_gene: .
abundance: .
j_gene: TRBJ1-1
v_gene: TRBV27
CDR3nt: TGTGCCAGCAGTTACCGACAGAGTAACACTGAAGCTTTCTTT
CDR3aa: CASSYRQSNTEAFF

d_gene: .
abundance: .
j_gene: TRBJ1-4
v_gene: TRBV14
CDR3nt: TGTGCCAGCAGCCAAGATGGACCTGGGGGGAGGAAACTGTTTTTT
CDR3aa: CASSQDGPGGRKLFF